This section outlines one T cell receptor beta chain sequence together with its context. Healthy individuals of Caucasian origin from Russia, aged 6 to 90, served as donors. Primed by a sample-barcoded 5' primer and a J-beta primer mix, a second PCR proceeded for 7 to 11 cycles. Every cDNA molecule carried a tag from a template-switch adaptor bearing 12 random nucleotides. TCRdb re-derived calls from the 5' RACE reads in MiXCR, one entry per CDR3 protein. The sample lists around 970,000 distinct CDR3 sequences, roughly 51% occurring once. The CDR3 is 13 amino acids. Germline CDR1 reads LNHDA; CDR2 reads SQIVND (reference sequence). The V end was cut by 3 bases, the J end by 4 bases, with 10 bases between. The data originate from a study of blood T cells in healthy people across ages.

The sequencing sample was made of blood. This receptor was obtained from an older woman in good health. The gene calls are TRBV19 and TRBJ2-7; D gene uncertain. CDR3 bases: TGTGCCAGTAGTATCTGGCTCCGGTACGAGCAGTACTTC. This codes for CASSIWLRYEQYF.